These T cell receptor beta chains were read from a single sample in a study of control samples from healthy donors and cancer patients. TCRdb's table, derived via immunoSEQ multiplex PCR, lists solely in-frame clones and lacks some. The sample shows some 150,000 clones, around 93% of them seen only once. The sequenced sample was blood. These receptors were obtained from a woman aged 60-70 years in good health. The CDR3 runs from the conserved cysteine through the conserved F or W. The D gene is left open where the match is weak. Clone size appears in some rows only: once, few, many, or a class for an expanded clone.

TRBJ1-4 TRBD1 TRBV18 . CASSRDSSEKLFF TGTGCCAGCTCACGGGACAGTTCGGAAAAACTGTTTTTT
TRBJ1-5 . TRBV15 . CATSLRTTGSPQHF TGTGCCACCAGCCTACGGACGACCGGTTCGCCCCAGCATTTT
TRBJ1-2 . TRBV9 . CASSVDQGWSNYGYTF TGTGCCAGCAGCGTAGATCAGGGTTGGTCGAACTATGGCTACACCTTC
TRBJ2-7 . TRBV5-4 . CASRSTGSSYEQYF TGTGCCAGCAGATCCACAGGGAGCTCCTACGAGCAGTACTTC
TRBJ2-1 TRBD2 TRBV27 . CASSYRGGPNEQFF TGTGCCAGCAGTTATCGGGGGGGCCCCAATGAGCAGTTCTTC
TRBJ1-6 . TRBV2 once CASSELSTVNSPLHF TGTGCCAGCAGTGAACTTAGTACAGTCAATTCACCCCTCCACTTT
TRBJ1-1 . TRBV6-5 . CASSSLQAEAFF TGTGCCAGCAGTTCTTTGCAGGCTGAAGCTTTCTTT
TRBJ2-2 . TRBV10-1 . CASSEPPEAGELFF TGCGCCAGCAGTGAGCCGCCGGAAGCCGGGGAGCTGTTTTTT
TRBJ2-5 . TRBV7-8 . CASSLQGGTETQYF TGTGCCAGCAGCCTACAGGGGGGGACGGAGACCCAGTACTTC
TRBJ1-2 . TRBV18 . CASSPNTEQGGYGYTF TGTGCCAGCTCACCGAATACCGAACAGGGAGGCTATGGCTACACCTTC
TRBJ2-4 TRBD2 TRBV7-2 . CASSLGLAVAKNIQYF TGTGCCAGCAGTCTCGGACTAGCGGTCGCCAAAAACATTCAGTACTTC
TRBJ1-2 . TRBV3-1/TRBV3-2 . CASSQSAIGYTF TGTGCCAGCAGCCAATCTGCAATAGGCTACACCTTC
TRBJ1-2 . TRBV18 . CANSLHGNYGYTF TGTGCCAACTCACTGCACGGGAACTATGGCTACACCTTC
TRBJ2-7 TRBD2 TRBV11-3 . CASSRTSGGTYEQYF TGTGCCAGCAGCCGTACTAGCGGGGGCACCTACGAGCAGTACTTC
TRBJ2-7 . TRBV9 . CASSVEWSSYEQYF TGTGCCAGCAGCGTAGAGTGGAGCTCCTACGAGCAGTACTTC
TRBJ1-1 . TRBV11-3 . CASSPGGSNTEAFF TGTGCCAGCAGCCCCGGGGGGAGCAACACTGAAGCTTTCTTT